A selection of T cell receptor beta chains follows, all from one sample in a study of siplizumab effects on memory and regulatory T cells. Here immunoSEQ multiplex PCR was the method, and the copy in TCRdb shows in-frame clones only, minus some. The table has tens of thousands of clones, approximately 96% seen once. The source material was naive CD4+ T cells sorted from blood. The receptors stem from a human donor in good health. The CDR3 runs from the conserved cysteine through the conserved F or W. Size values are once, few and many counts, or a class for expanded clones, and some rows have none.

>-|TRBV4-3|TRBJ2-1
CASSQAGGPYNEQFF
>-|TRBV5-4|TRBJ2-7
CASSSGVRSYEQYF
>once|TRBV6-4|TRBJ2-3
CASAPTSGGVTDTQYF
>-|TRBV28|TRBJ1-2
CASTKTQGEGYTF
>-|TRBV27|TRBJ2-1
CASRTTRGEQFF
>once|TRBV6-5|TRBJ2-7
CASSYAAGGREQYF
>-|TRBV18|TRBJ2-5
CASSIRPDFRETQYF
>-|TRBV4-2|TRBJ2-3
CASSQDWAGERGFTDTQYF
>-|TRBV13|TRBJ1-1
CASSLDRRNTEAFF
>-|TRBV5-1|TRBJ1-4
CASSFLPTGGTYNEKLFF
>-|TRBV2|TRBJ2-7
CASSVDYEQYF
>-|TRBV7-2|TRBJ1-6
CASSLHGNSPLHF
>-|TRBV6-5|TRBJ2-2
CASSDRGLGELFF
>once|TRBV7-2|TRBJ1-4
CASSLPSEKLFF
>-|TRBV7-3|TRBJ2-2
CASLLQVTNTGELFF
>once|TRBV23-1|TRBJ1-4
CASSQTGEGLGEKLFF
>-|TRBV10-3|TRBJ1-1
CAISAPSSNTEAFF
>-|TRBV4-1|TRBJ1-1
CASSQAPRGRFTEAFF
>-|TRBV11-2|TRBJ2-5
CASSGGLQETQYF
>-|TRBV2|TRBJ2-3
CASSNNQDRSLSDTQYF
>-|TRBV5-4|TRBJ1-2
CASSLVSPGWGDYGYTF
>-|TRBV7-2|TRBJ2-2
CASSRQGSNTGELFF
>-|TRBV6-5|TRBJ2-2
CASSYSGLWSGELFF
>-|TRBV11-2|TRBJ1-2
CASRPVEGGPMGGYTF
>-|TRBV6-6|TRBJ2-7
CASSYSSGQGKNEQYF
>-|TRBV18|TRBJ2-5
CASSPLQQETQYF
>-|TRBV5-1|TRBJ2-7
CASSPWTGTDDREQYF
>-|TRBV5-1|TRBJ1-1
CASSYRENTEAFF
>-|TRBV18|TRBJ2-7
CASSPLAGVVYEQYF
>once|TRBV6-1|TRBJ2-1
CASLIAGGRNEQFF
>-|TRBV5-4|TRBJ2-7
CASSSLRGYEQYF
>once|TRBV2|TRBJ2-2
CASSLIGTNTGELFF
>once|TRBV7-3|TRBJ2-3
CASSPARYGRQFAPPDTQYF
>-|TRBV28|TRBJ2-7
CASSLLGQGGYEQYF
>few|TRBV9|TRBJ2-2
CASSVDPGELFF
>few|TRBV6-4|TRBJ1-6
CASSEQVYNSPLHF